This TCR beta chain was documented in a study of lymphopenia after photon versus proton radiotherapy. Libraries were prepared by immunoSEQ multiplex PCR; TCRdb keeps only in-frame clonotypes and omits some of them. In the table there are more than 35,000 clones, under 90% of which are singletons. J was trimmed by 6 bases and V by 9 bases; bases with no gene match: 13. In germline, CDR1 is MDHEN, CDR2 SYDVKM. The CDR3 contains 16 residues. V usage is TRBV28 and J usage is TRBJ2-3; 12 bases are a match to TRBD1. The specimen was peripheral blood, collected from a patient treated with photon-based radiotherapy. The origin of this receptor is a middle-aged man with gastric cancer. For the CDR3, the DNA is TGTGCCAGTCACACCGGGACAGGGGGCATTACTGATACGCAGTATTTT. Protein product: CASHTGTGGITDTQYF.